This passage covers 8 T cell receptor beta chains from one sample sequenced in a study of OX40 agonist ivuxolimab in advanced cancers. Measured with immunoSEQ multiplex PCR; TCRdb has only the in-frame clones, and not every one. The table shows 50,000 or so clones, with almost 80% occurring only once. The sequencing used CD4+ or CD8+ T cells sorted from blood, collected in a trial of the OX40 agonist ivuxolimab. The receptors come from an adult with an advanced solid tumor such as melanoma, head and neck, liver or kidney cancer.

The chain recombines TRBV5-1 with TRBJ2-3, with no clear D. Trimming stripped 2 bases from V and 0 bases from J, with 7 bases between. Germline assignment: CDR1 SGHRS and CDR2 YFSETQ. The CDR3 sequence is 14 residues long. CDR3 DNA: TGCGCCAGCAGCTTAGCCGCTAGCACAGATACGCAGTATTTT. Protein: CASSLAASTDTQYF.

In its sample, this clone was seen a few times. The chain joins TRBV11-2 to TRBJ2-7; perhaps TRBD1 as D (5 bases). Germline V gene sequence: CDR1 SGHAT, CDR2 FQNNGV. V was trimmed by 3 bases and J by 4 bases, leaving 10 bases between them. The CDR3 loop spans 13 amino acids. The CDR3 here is CASSLTDIYEQYF. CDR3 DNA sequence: TGTGCCAGCAGCTTGACGGACATTTACGAGCAGTACTTC. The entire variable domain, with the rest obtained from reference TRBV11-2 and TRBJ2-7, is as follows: EAGVAQSPRYKIIEKRQSVAFWCNPISGHATLYWYQQILGQGPKLLIQFQNNGVVDDSQLPKDRFSAERLKGVDSTLKIQPAKLEDSAVYLCASSLTDIYEQYFGPGTRLTVT.

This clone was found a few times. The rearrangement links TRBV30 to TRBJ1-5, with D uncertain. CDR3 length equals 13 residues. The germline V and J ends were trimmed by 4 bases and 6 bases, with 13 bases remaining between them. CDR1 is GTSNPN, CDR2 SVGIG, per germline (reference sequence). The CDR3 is CAWNEVAGQPQHF. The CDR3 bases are TGTGCCTGGAATGAGGTTGCGGGTCAGCCCCAGCATTTT. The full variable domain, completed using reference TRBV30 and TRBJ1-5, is SQTIHQWPATLVQPVGSPLSLECTVEGTSNPNLYWYRQAAGRGLQLLFYSVGIGQISSEVPQNLSASRPQDRQFILSSKKLLLSDSGFYLCAWNEVAGQPQHFGDGTRLSIL.

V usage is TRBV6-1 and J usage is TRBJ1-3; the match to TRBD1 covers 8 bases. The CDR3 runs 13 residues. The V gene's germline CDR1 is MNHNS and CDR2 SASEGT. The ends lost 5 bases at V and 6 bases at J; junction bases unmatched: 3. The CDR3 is CASSPGQENTIYF. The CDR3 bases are TGTGCCAGCAGTCCGGGACAGGAAAACACCATATATTTT.

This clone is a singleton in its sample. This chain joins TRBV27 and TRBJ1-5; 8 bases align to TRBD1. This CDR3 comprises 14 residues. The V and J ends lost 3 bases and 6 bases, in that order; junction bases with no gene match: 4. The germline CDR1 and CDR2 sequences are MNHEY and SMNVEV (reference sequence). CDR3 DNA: TGTGCCAGCAGTTTTGGCCAGGGGGCTCAGCCCCAGCATTTT. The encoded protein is CASSFGQGAQPQHF.

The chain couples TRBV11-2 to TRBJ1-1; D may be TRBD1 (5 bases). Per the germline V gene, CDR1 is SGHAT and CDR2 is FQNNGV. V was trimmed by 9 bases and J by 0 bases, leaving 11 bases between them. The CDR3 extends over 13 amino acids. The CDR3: CASGWGMNTEAFF. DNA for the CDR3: TGTGCCAGTGGGTGGGGGATGAACACTGAAGCTTTCTTT.

The CDR3 loop reads CASSWTSGITYEQYF. CDR3 in DNA: TGTGCCAGCAGTTGGACTAGCGGGATAACCTACGAGCAGTACTTC. The genes are TRBV27 and TRBJ2-7; TRBD2 aligns across 12 bases. There are 15 residues in the CDR3. Germline assignment: CDR1 MNHEY and CDR2 SMNVEV (reference sequence). The V gene end was trimmed by 4 bases and the J gene end by 2 bases; junction bases not matched to a gene: 3.

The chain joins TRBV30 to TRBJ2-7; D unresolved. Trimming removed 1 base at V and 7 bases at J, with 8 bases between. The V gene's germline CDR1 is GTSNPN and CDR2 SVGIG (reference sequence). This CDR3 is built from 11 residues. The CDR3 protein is CAWSALREQYF. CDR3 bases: TGTGCCTGGAGTGCGTTAAGGGAGCAGTACTTC.